A selection of T cell receptor beta chains follows, all from one sample in a study of technical replicates of blood from several donors. Profiled with immunoSEQ multiplex PCR; TCRdb holds only in-frame clones, not every one. This repertoire shows 81,000 or so clones, 90% to 98% found once; its top ten account for more than 0.15%. The specimen sequenced was T cells isolated from PBMCs. These receptors all stem from a human donor in good health. The CDR3 runs from the conserved cysteine through the conserved F or W. D genes are given only for firm matches. Size is omitted from some rows. Given values are once, few, many or a class for expanded clones.

V gene: TRBV2
J gene: TRBJ1-6
D gene: NA
clone size: NA
CDR3 DNA: TGTGCCAGCGGCCCCGGGGGTCTTGGTTCACCCCTCCACTTT
CDR3 protein: CASGPGGLGSPLHF

V gene: TRBV9
J gene: TRBJ2-7
D gene: TRBD2
clone size: NA
CDR3 DNA: TGTGCCAGCAGCCGAGGGACTAGCGGGACCTACGAGCAGTACTTC
CDR3 protein: CASSRGTSGTYEQYF

V gene: TRBV27
J gene: TRBJ1-2
D gene: TRBD1
clone size: NA
CDR3 DNA: TGTGCCAGCAGTTTACCAGGGGGCGACGGCTACACCTTC
CDR3 protein: CASSLPGGDGYTF

V gene: TRBV18
J gene: TRBJ1-1
D gene: NA
clone size: NA
CDR3 DNA: TGTGCCAGCTCCGGGTCTGGAGAGCCAAACACTGAAGCTTTCTTT
CDR3 protein: CASSGSGEPNTEAFF

V gene: TRBV6-5
J gene: TRBJ2-7
D gene: NA
clone size: NA
CDR3 DNA: TGTGCCAGCACAGGGGTCCACGAGCAGTACTTC
CDR3 protein: CASTGVHEQYF

V gene: TRBV7-9
J gene: TRBJ2-7
D gene: TRBD2
clone size: NA
CDR3 DNA: TGTGCCAGCAGCTTAGGGCGACTAGCGGACTACGAGCAGTACTTC
CDR3 protein: CASSLGRLADYEQYF

V gene: TRBV6-5
J gene: TRBJ2-6
D gene: NA
clone size: NA
CDR3 DNA: TGTGCCAGCAGTCGCGGGTTCTCTGGGGCCAACGTCCTGACTTTC
CDR3 protein: CASSRGFSGANVLTF

V gene: TRBV27
J gene: TRBJ2-1
D gene: NA
clone size: NA
CDR3 DNA: TGTGCCAGCAGTCCGGGAACCTACAATGAGCAGTTCTTC
CDR3 protein: CASSPGTYNEQFF

V gene: TRBV2
J gene: TRBJ2-3
D gene: TRBD2
clone size: NA
CDR3 DNA: TGTGCCAGCAGGCGGACTAGCGGGGGTACAGATACGCAGTATTTT
CDR3 protein: CASRRTSGGTDTQYF

V gene: TRBV6-5
J gene: TRBJ1-1
D gene: NA
clone size: few
CDR3 DNA: TGTGCCAGCAGTTCTGGACAAGCGAACACTGAAGCTTTCTTT
CDR3 protein: CASSSGQANTEAFF

V gene: TRBV11-2
J gene: TRBJ2-7
D gene: TRBD1
clone size: NA
CDR3 DNA: TGTGCCAGCAGCTTAGCAGGGGGCTCCTACGAGCAGTACTTC
CDR3 protein: CASSLAGGSYEQYF

V gene: TRBV15
J gene: TRBJ2-1
D gene: NA
clone size: once
CDR3 DNA: TGTGCCACCAGCAGAGATCCCACTAGCAATGAGCAGTTCTTC
CDR3 protein: CATSRDPTSNEQFF

V gene: TRBV10-3
J gene: TRBJ2-2
D gene: TRBD1
clone size: NA
CDR3 DNA: TGTGCCATCAGCTTAAGGGGGCAGAACACCGGGGAGCTGTTTTTT
CDR3 protein: CAISLRGQNTGELFF

V gene: TRBV6-1
J gene: TRBJ2-7
D gene: TRBD2
clone size: NA
CDR3 DNA: TGTGCCAGCAGTGAATTAGCGGGGGCTTACGAGCAGTACTTC
CDR3 protein: CASSELAGAYEQYF

V gene: TRBV10-3
J gene: TRBJ2-2
D gene: NA
clone size: NA
CDR3 DNA: TGTGCCATCAGTGAGTCACAACGAGGTACGGCCGGGGAGCTGTTTTTT
CDR3 protein: CAISESQRGTAGELFF

V gene: TRBV5-1
J gene: TRBJ2-2
D gene: TRBD2
clone size: NA
CDR3 DNA: TGCGCCAGCAGCCTCTATGGGACTAGCGGGCTCACCGGGGAGCTGTTTTTT
CDR3 protein: CASSLYGTSGLTGELFF

V gene: TRBV11-2
J gene: TRBJ1-3
D gene: NA
clone size: NA
CDR3 DNA: TGTGCCAGCAGCTTAGATGGGGCAGCATCTGGAAACACCATATATTTT
CDR3 protein: CASSLDGAASGNTIYF

V gene: TRBV6-5
J gene: TRBJ1-4
D gene: NA
clone size: NA
CDR3 DNA: TGTGCCAGCAGTTACTCGAGGGTGGGGGAAAAACTGTTTTTT
CDR3 protein: CASSYSRVGEKLFF

V gene: TRBV27
J gene: TRBJ1-1
D gene: NA
clone size: NA
CDR3 DNA: TGTGCCAGCAGTTTGGGGATGGAAGGCCGGGGCACTGAAGCTTTCTTT
CDR3 protein: CASSLGMEGRGTEAFF

V gene: TRBV28
J gene: TRBJ1-2
D gene: NA
clone size: NA
CDR3 DNA: TGTGCCAGCACAGGGACACCCAACTATGGCTACACCTTC
CDR3 protein: CASTGTPNYGYTF

V gene: TRBV7-9
J gene: TRBJ2-2
D gene: NA
clone size: once
CDR3 DNA: TGTGCCAGCAGCCCCCCGGTCGGGGAAGGCGGGGAGCTGTTTTTT
CDR3 protein: CASSPPVGEGGELFF

V gene: TRBV29-1
J gene: TRBJ1-1
D gene: NA
clone size: NA
CDR3 DNA: TGCAGCGTCGAAACGGTGGAAGCTTTCTTT
CDR3 protein: CSVETVEAFF

V gene: TRBV5-5
J gene: TRBJ1-1
D gene: NA
clone size: once
CDR3 DNA: TGTGCCAGCAGCACAGGTTTGAACACTGAAGCTTTCTTT
CDR3 protein: CASSTGLNTEAFF

V gene: TRBV29-1
J gene: TRBJ1-5
D gene: NA
clone size: once
CDR3 DNA: TGCAGCGTTTCCCAGGGGAGCAATCAGCCCCAGCATTTT
CDR3 protein: CSVSQGSNQPQHF

V gene: TRBV28
J gene: TRBJ2-7
D gene: TRBD1
clone size: once
CDR3 DNA: TGTGCCAGCAGTTTAGAATTGAAGGGGGCAGGTTTAGTATCCTACGAGCAGTACTTC
CDR3 protein: CASSLELKGAGLVSYEQYF

V gene: TRBV27
J gene: TRBJ1-2
D gene: TRBD1
clone size: NA
CDR3 DNA: TGTGCCAGCAGTTTATCACCGGGACAGGGGGTAGGTGGCTACACCTTC
CDR3 protein: CASSLSPGQGVGGYTF

V gene: TRBV4-2
J gene: TRBJ2-1
D gene: TRBD1
clone size: NA
CDR3 DNA: TGTGCCAGCAGCCAAGGGGGACAGGGGGTTTGGTCGTACAATGAGCAGTTCTTC
CDR3 protein: CASSQGGQGVWSYNEQFF

V gene: TRBV27
J gene: TRBJ1-6
D gene: NA
clone size: few
CDR3 DNA: TGTGCCAGCAGTCCCACAGGCGTTCCTTCACCCCTCCACTTT
CDR3 protein: CASSPTGVPSPLHF

V gene: TRBV6-1
J gene: TRBJ2-5
D gene: NA
clone size: NA
CDR3 DNA: TGTGCCAGCAGTGCTCCAGAGACCCAGTACTTC
CDR3 protein: CASSAPETQYF

V gene: TRBV7-2
J gene: TRBJ2-1
D gene: NA
clone size: once
CDR3 DNA: TGTGCCAGCAGCTTAGCTGGGAGCAATGAGCAGTTCTTC
CDR3 protein: CASSLAGSNEQFF

V gene: TRBV4-1
J gene: TRBJ1-1
D gene: TRBD1
clone size: NA
CDR3 DNA: TGCGCCAGCAGCCAAGTTACAGGGGGCGTGAACACTGAAGCTTTCTTT
CDR3 protein: CASSQVTGGVNTEAFF

V gene: TRBV29-1
J gene: TRBJ2-3
D gene: TRBD2
clone size: NA
CDR3 DNA: TGCAGCGTTGATAGCCTAGCGGGTGTCACAGATACGCAGTATTTT
CDR3 protein: CSVDSLAGVTDTQYF

V gene: TRBV28
J gene: TRBJ2-7
D gene: NA
clone size: NA
CDR3 DNA: TGTGCCAGCAGTTTGCGGGGCGACGAGCAGTACTTC
CDR3 protein: CASSLRGDEQYF

V gene: TRBV15
J gene: TRBJ2-7
D gene: NA
clone size: NA
CDR3 DNA: TGTGCCACCAGCAGAGATTCCGCAGGGGGGCCCTCTGAGCAGTACTTC
CDR3 protein: CATSRDSAGGPSEQYF

V gene: TRBV29-1
J gene: TRBJ1-3
D gene: NA
clone size: NA
CDR3 DNA: TGCAGCGTTCTACCGACGGGGTCCGAGGGAAACACCATATATTTT
CDR3 protein: CSVLPTGSEGNTIYF

V gene: TRBV5-4
J gene: TRBJ2-2
D gene: NA
clone size: NA
CDR3 DNA: TGTGCCAGCAGCCGGGATAGACCCGGGGAGCTGTTTTTT
CDR3 protein: CASSRDRPGELFF

V gene: TRBV19
J gene: TRBJ2-3
D gene: NA
clone size: NA
CDR3 DNA: TGTGCCAGTAGTAGACTAGAGAACACAGATACGCAGTATTTT
CDR3 protein: CASSRLENTDTQYF

V gene: TRBV15
J gene: TRBJ1-3
D gene: NA
clone size: NA
CDR3 DNA: TGTGCCACCAGCAGCCTGAGCTCTGGAAACACCATATATTTT
CDR3 protein: CATSSLSSGNTIYF

V gene: TRBV6-5
J gene: TRBJ1-2
D gene: NA
clone size: NA
CDR3 DNA: TGTGCCACTACAGGGAGGGATGGCTACACCTTC
CDR3 protein: CATTGRDGYTF

V gene: TRBV7-2
J gene: TRBJ2-3
D gene: TRBD2
clone size: NA
CDR3 DNA: TGTGCCAGCAGCCGGACTAGCGGGGCCCCCTGGGGGTCAGATACGCAGTATTTT
CDR3 protein: CASSRTSGAPWGSDTQYF

V gene: TRBV4-1
J gene: TRBJ1-1
D gene: NA
clone size: NA
CDR3 DNA: TGCGCCAGCAGCCAATATGCGGGGGGGGACACTGAAGCTTTCTTT
CDR3 protein: CASSQYAGGDTEAFF

V gene: TRBV30
J gene: TRBJ1-5
D gene: NA
clone size: NA
CDR3 DNA: TGTGCCTGGAGCCACAGGGGCAATCAGCCCCAGCATTTT
CDR3 protein: CAWSHRGNQPQHF

V gene: TRBV7-2
J gene: TRBJ1-6
D gene: NA
clone size: NA
CDR3 DNA: TGTGCCAGCAGGCCAGCGGGGGTCTATAATTCACCCCTCCACTTT
CDR3 protein: CASRPAGVYNSPLHF

V gene: TRBV5-1
J gene: TRBJ1-5
D gene: TRBD1
clone size: NA
CDR3 DNA: TGCGCCAGCAGCCCAGGACAGGGGAATCAGCCCCAGCATTTT
CDR3 protein: CASSPGQGNQPQHF

V gene: TRBV4-1
J gene: TRBJ2-2
D gene: TRBD1
clone size: NA
CDR3 DNA: TGCGCCAGCCACCTCCAGGGGGCGAACACCGGGGAGCTGTTTTTT
CDR3 protein: CASHLQGANTGELFF

V gene: TRBV27
J gene: TRBJ2-5
D gene: TRBD2
clone size: once
CDR3 DNA: TGTGCCAGCAGTTTATCGATGCGCGGGGGGGCCTTTGAGACCCAGTACTTC
CDR3 protein: CASSLSMRGGAFETQYF

V gene: TRBV29-1
J gene: TRBJ1-2
D gene: NA
clone size: NA
CDR3 DNA: TGCAGCGTTTCTCAGGCGTCTAACTATGGCTACACCTTC
CDR3 protein: CSVSQASNYGYTF